This TCR beta chain is from a study of cytomegalovirus exposure and HLA in healthy donors. The CDR3 loop spans 13 amino acids. The V gene lost 5 bases and the J gene lost 4 bases, with 14 bases spanning the gap. Germline V gives CDR1 SQVTM, CDR2 ANQGSEA. Study-wide points: High specificity and sensitivity for cytomegalovirus status were reported for the classifier. It was only CMV serostatus that was available as immune exposure information. In a later analysis, an Asian-associated ancestry cluster reportedly showed fewer N-insertions than the approximately 660-donor mean.

On this clone itself: Its antigen is not identified.

The PCR was carried out with 60 Vbeta primers and 13 Jbeta primers. Data came from immunoSEQ multiplex PCR; TCRdb stores just in-frame clones and leaves some out. The table includes 150,000 to 200,000 clones, about three quarters detected once. The receptor was derived from a man aged 30 to 45 in good health and CMV-seropositive. Sequenced material: PBMCs. This sequence joins TRBV29-1 and TRBJ1-2, with D unresolved. The CDR3 DNA sequence: TGCAGCGTTCAACCGAGGAGGTTCTATGGCTACACCTTC. This sequence encodes CSVQPRRFYGYTF. Looking up the rest from reference TRBV29-1 and TRBJ1-2 gives the full variable domain: SAVISQKPSRDICQRGTSLTIQCQVDSQVTMMFWYRQQPGQSLTLIATANQGSEATYESGFVIDKFPISRPNLTFSTLTVSNMSPEDSSIYLCSVQPRRFYGYTFGSGTRLTVV.